Listed below are T cell receptor beta chains from one sample, sequenced in a study of blood T cell repertoires in COVID-19. Measured with immunoSEQ multiplex PCR; TCRdb has only the in-frame clones, and not every one. The sample includes around 220,000 clones, about 82% seen only once; the top ten take about 10%. Sequencing used peripheral blood. These receptors were taken from an elderly woman with acute or convalescent COVID-19. CDR3s include the opening cysteine and the closing phenylalanine or tryptophan. The order of the fields is J gene, V gene, D gene, clone size, CDR3 protein, CDR3 DNA. D genes are given only for firm matches. Size is omitted from some rows. Given values are once, few, many or a class for expanded clones.

TRBJ2-3,TRBV15,TRBD1,few,CATSWGQGAPDTQYF,TGTGCCACCAGTTGGGGACAGGGGGCACCAGATACGCAGTATTTT
TRBJ2-5,TRBV7-6,.,.,CASSLLVELVETQYF,TGTGCCAGCAGCTTACTGGTTGAGTTGGTGGAGACCCAGTACTTC
TRBJ2-1,TRBV11-3,.,.,CASSTDQSKQFF,TGTGCCAGCAGCACAGACCAATCGAAGCAGTTCTTC
TRBJ1-3,TRBV3-1/TRBV3-2,.,.,CASSLGLLGNTIYF,TGTGCCAGCAGCTTGGGACTTCTTGGAAACACCATATATTTT
TRBJ2-1,TRBV24-1,TRBD1,.,CATSDLDRGRNEQFF,TGTGCCACCAGTGATCTGGACAGGGGGCGGAATGAGCAGTTCTTC
TRBJ1-2,TRBV28,.,few,CASSFFIEGGGYTF,TGTGCCAGCAGTTTCTTTATCGAGGGAGGGGGCTACACCTTC
TRBJ2-5,TRBV14,.,.,CASSLFNGEETQYF,TGTGCCAGCAGCCTATTTAACGGAGAAGAGACCCAGTACTTC
TRBJ2-5,TRBV11-2,TRBD2,few,CASSSWGLAETQYF,TGTGCCAGCAGCTCTTGGGGACTAGCAGAGACCCAGTACTTC
TRBJ1-5,TRBV12-3/TRBV12-4,.,.,CASSFSQPQHF,TGTGCCAGCAGTTTCAGTCAGCCCCAGCATTTT
TRBJ2-1,TRBV29-1,TRBD2,.,CSVGQRGGEQFF,TGCAGCGTTGGGCAGCGGGGCGGTGAGCAGTTCTTC
TRBJ2-7,TRBV7-6,.,.,CASSLFSGQGSHEQYF,TGTGCCAGCAGCTTATTCTCGGGCCAGGGCAGTCACGAGCAGTACTTC
TRBJ2-5,TRBV2,.,.,CASSVFGETQYF,TGTGCCAGCAGCGTCTTCGGGGAGACCCAGTACTTC
TRBJ2-4,TRBV11-2,TRBD2,.,CASSPGLVGIQYF,TGTGCCAGCAGCCCCGGACTAGTCGGCATTCAGTACTTC
TRBJ2-7,TRBV18,.,.,CASSPLPGTYEQYF,TGTGCCAGCTCACCACTCCCGGGTACCTACGAGCAGTACTTC
TRBJ1-1,TRBV2,TRBD1,.,CASSDGTAASEAFF,TGTGCCAGCAGTGATGGGACAGCCGCTTCTGAAGCTTTCTTT
TRBJ2-5,TRBV6-5,TRBD1,.,CASRQGETQYF,TGTGCCAGTCGACAGGGGGAGACCCAGTACTTC
TRBJ1-2,TRBV5-4,TRBD1,.,CASSWDRGGYGYTF,TGTGCCAGCAGCTGGGACAGGGGTGGCTATGGCTACACCTTC
TRBJ2-3,TRBV7-2,.,once,CASSSTDTQYF,TGTGCCAGCAGCTCGACAGATACGCAGTATTTT
TRBJ2-2,TRBV19,.,.,CASSLSLGGTGELFF,TGTGCCAGTAGTCTCTCCCTAGGGGGTACCGGGGAGCTGTTTTTT
TRBJ1-6,TRBV7-8,.,few,CASALRTGADSPLHF,TGTGCCAGCGCGCTTAGAACTGGTGCGGATTCACCCCTCCACTTT
TRBJ2-7,TRBV20-1,.,.,CSARFPPSEYF,TGCAGTGCTAGATTTCCGCCTTCAGAGTACTTC
TRBJ2-7,TRBV2,.,.,CACQRAESSYEQYF,TGTGCCTGCCAGCGGGCCGAGAGCTCCTACGAGCAGTACTTC
TRBJ2-1,TRBV9,.,.,CASSTRLMRVSYNEQFF,TGTGCCAGCAGCACCAGACTCATGCGGGTTTCATACAATGAGCAGTTCTTC
TRBJ1-4,TRBV7-2,.,.,CASSSRDTLYEKLFF,TGTGCCAGCAGCTCCCGGGACACTCTCTATGAAAAACTGTTTTTT
TRBJ2-5,TRBV27,TRBD1,.,CASSLLGGWETQYF,TGTGCCAGCAGTTTACTAGGGGGCTGGGAGACCCAGTACTTC
TRBJ2-3,TRBV14,TRBD1,once,CASGQGSTDTQYF,TGTGCCAGCGGACAGGGAAGCACAGATACGCAGTATTTT
TRBJ2-7,TRBV6-2/TRBV6-3,.,.,CASSIPGVNGREQYF,TGTGCCAGCAGTATCCCAGGGGTGAACGGCCGCGAGCAGTACTTC